A selection of T cell receptor beta chains follows, all from one sample in a study of OX40 agonist ivuxolimab in advanced cancers. Profiling relied on immunoSEQ multiplex PCR, and the TCRdb table lists in-frame clones only, not all of them. The repertoire holds 80,000 or so clones, with 80% to 95% as singletons. The sample in question was CD4+ or CD8+ T cells sorted from blood, obtained in a trial of the OX40 agonist ivuxolimab. These receptors all come from an adult with an advanced solid tumor such as melanoma, head and neck, liver or kidney cancer. CDR3s include the opening cysteine and the closing phenylalanine or tryptophan. The order of the fields is D gene, J gene, clone size, V gene, CDR3 length, CDR3 protein, CDR3 DNA. A D gene is named only where the DNA matches it firmly. Some rows have no size entry. The others give once, few or many, or a class for an expanded clone.

>TRBD1|TRBJ1-4|.|TRBV6-1|13
CASSRQGAEKLFF
TGTGCCAGCAGTAGACAGGGTGCCGAAAAACTGTTTTTT
>.|TRBJ2-6|.|TRBV28|15
CASTAGSAGANVLTF
TGTGCCAGCACTGCGGGCTCAGCGGGGGCCAACGTCCTGACTTTC
>TRBD2|TRBJ2-5|.|TRBV29-1|13
CSVRTSGQETQYF
TGCAGCGTTCGGACTAGCGGACAAGAGACCCAGTACTTC
>TRBD1|TRBJ1-4|.|TRBV7-9|15
CASSLAGQGTEKLFF
TGTGCCAGCAGCTTAGCGGGACAGGGAACTGAAAAACTGTTTTTT
>.|TRBJ2-2|.|TRBV7-8|13
CASSQRDTGELFF
TGTGCCAGCAGCCAAAGGGACACCGGGGAGCTGTTTTTT
>TRBD2|TRBJ2-3|.|TRBV4-2|16
CASSQLAGGGTDTQYF
TGTGCCAGCAGCCAACTAGCGGGCGGAGGCACAGATACGCAGTATTTT
>.|TRBJ1-1|.|TRBV7-3|15
CASSPPPTDNTEAFF
TGTGCCAGCAGCCCCCCCCCGACAGATAACACTGAAGCTTTCTTT
>.|TRBJ2-3|medium-sized|TRBV30|14
CAWSVGGGGDTQYF
TGTGCCTGGAGTGTAGGAGGGGGCGGAGATACGCAGTATTTT
>.|TRBJ2-7|.|TRBV6-5|14
CASSATSDSYEQYF
TGTGCCAGCAGTGCGACATCGGACTCCTACGAGCAGTACTTC
>.|TRBJ1-5|.|TRBV7-3|17
CASSLNLGHSSNQPQHF
TGTGCCAGCAGTCTTAACCTAGGACATAGTAGCAATCAGCCCCAGCATTTT
>.|TRBJ2-7|.|TRBV5-4|15
CASSSGWAASYEQYF
TGTGCCAGCAGTTCGGGTTGGGCGGCATCCTACGAGCAGTACTTC
>TRBD1|TRBJ1-3|.|TRBV30|18
CAWSGARTGSLAGNTIYF
TGTGCCTGGAGTGGGGCTAGGACAGGGAGTTTGGCTGGAAACACCATATATTTT
>.|TRBJ2-2|.|TRBV29-1|14
CSVGTGTNTGELFF
TGCAGCGTTGGCACGGGAACGAACACCGGGGAGCTGTTTTTT
>.|TRBJ2-7|.|TRBV18|13
CASLTRAGYEQYF
TGTGCCAGCCTGACACGGGCAGGGTACGAGCAGTACTTC
>TRBD1|TRBJ2-3|once|TRBV9|16
CASSVGTGASTDTQYF
TGTGCCAGCAGCGTCGGGACAGGAGCTTCCACAGATACGCAGTATTTT
>TRBD1|TRBJ2-7|.|TRBV10-1|14
CASSYRDRGLEQYF
TGCGCCAGCAGCTACCGGGACAGGGGCCTCGAGCAGTACTTC
>.|TRBJ2-2|.|TRBV29-1|13
CSVDLSNTGELFF
TGCAGCGTTGATTTATCGAACACCGGGGAGCTGTTTTTT
>TRBD1|TRBJ1-1|.|TRBV5-1|17
CASSSLVTGVAGTEAFF
TGCGCCAGCAGCTCCCTTGTAACAGGGGTAGCTGGCACTGAAGCTTTCTTT
>.|TRBJ1-3|.|TRBV29-1|11
CSAQTGNTIYF
TGCAGCGCTCAGACTGGAAACACCATATATTTT
>.|TRBJ1-4|.|TRBV6-1|11
CASSLNEKLFF
TGTGCCAGCAGCCTAAATGAAAAACTGTTTTTT
>.|TRBJ2-2|.|TRBV7-3|16
CASSLGPAANTGELFF
TGTGCCAGCAGCTTAGGACCTGCCGCGAACACCGGGGAGCTGTTTTTT
>TRBD2|TRBJ2-3|.|TRBV6-1|14
CASTPGGDTDTQYF
TGTGCCAGCACCCCCGGGGGGGATACAGATACGCAGTATTTT
>TRBD1|TRBJ1-2|.|TRBV14|15
CASSRMDRGRQGYTF
TGTGCCAGCAGCCGGATGGACAGGGGGCGTCAAGGCTACACCTTC
>TRBD1|TRBJ2-7|.|TRBV7-2|14
CASSLGQGTYEQYF
TGTGCCAGCAGCTTAGGACAGGGAACCTACGAGCAGTACTTC
>.|TRBJ1-5|.|TRBV7-9|14
CASSPVGAGQPQHF
TGTGCCAGCAGCCCAGTAGGCGCGGGTCAGCCCCAGCATTTT
>.|TRBJ2-7|.|TRBV7-6|13
CASSFFQGYEQYF
TGTGCCAGCAGCTTCTTTCAGGGTTACGAGCAGTACTTC
>TRBD1|TRBJ2-7|.|TRBV30|14
CAWSEGTGVHEQYF
TGTGCCTGGAGCGAAGGGACAGGGGTCCACGAGCAGTACTTC
>.|TRBJ1-1|.|TRBV30|12
CAWSVQYTEAFF
TGTGCCTGGAGTGTTCAGTACACTGAAGCTTTCTTT
>.|TRBJ2-1|.|TRBV10-2|15
CASSGTSDNYNEQFF
TGCGCCAGTTCCGGGACGTCGGATAACTACAATGAGCAGTTCTTC
>TRBD2|TRBJ2-1|.|TRBV5-4|15
CASSFAGDSYNEQFF
TGTGCCAGCAGCTTCGCGGGAGATTCCTACAATGAGCAGTTCTTC
>.|TRBJ1-2|once|TRBV19|14
CASSTSAGADGYTF
TGTGCCAGTAGTACGTCAGCGGGGGCAGATGGCTACACCTTC
>.|TRBJ1-5|.|TRBV6-1|15
CASSENLVSNQPQHF
TGTGCCAGCAGTGAGAATTTGGTCAGCAATCAGCCCCAGCATTTT
>.|TRBJ1-4|.|TRBV30|13
CAWTGTANEKLFF
TGTGCCTGGACCGGGACGGCTAATGAAAAACTGTTTTTT
>.|TRBJ1-3|.|TRBV7-2|15
CASSLAVYSGNTIYF
TGTGCCAGCAGCTTAGCGGTGTACTCTGGAAACACCATATATTTT
>TRBD2|TRBJ2-3|once|TRBV7-6|18
CASSPFAKTSVGTDTQYF
TGTGCCAGCAGCCCCTTTGCTAAAACTAGCGTCGGCACAGATACGCAGTATTTT
>TRBD1|TRBJ1-2|.|TRBV19|13
CATRGQEERGYTF
TGTGCCACCCGGGGACAGGAAGAACGTGGCTACACCTTC
>TRBD2|TRBJ2-1|once|TRBV15|16
CATSRPSGTSYNEQFF
TGTGCCACCAGCAGACCTAGCGGGACCTCCTACAATGAGCAGTTCTTC
>.|TRBJ2-5|.|TRBV7-8|13
CATRRAVQETQYF
TGTGCCACCCGGCGGGCGGTCCAAGAGACCCAGTACTTC
>TRBD2|TRBJ2-5|.|TRBV11-2|17
CASSLVGGLAGGETQYF
TGTGCCAGCAGCCTCGTTGGGGGACTAGCGGGGGGAGAGACCCAGTACTTC
>.|TRBJ2-6|few|TRBV30|14
CAWNYFSGANVLTF
TGTGCCTGGAACTACTTTTCTGGGGCCAACGTCCTGACTTTC
>.|TRBJ1-5|.|TRBV21-1|16
CASSKEIPGGDQPQHF
TGTGCCAGCAGCAAAGAGATCCCAGGGGGAGATCAGCCCCAGCATTTT